This T cell receptor beta chain stems from a study of neoadjuvant anti-PD-1 for oral cavity cancer. Study summary: Around day 43, patients without progression received a fourth nivolumab dose before surgery.

The table came from immunoSEQ multiplex PCR; TCRdb's copy has only in-frame clones and leaves some out. The profile shows 11,000 to 15,000 clones, about two thirds of them singletons. Study-wide results and caveats: Post-nivolumab, blood T cell clonality was significantly elevated in non-responders.

In regard to this clone: Its antigen is currently unknown.

The V end lost 0 bases, the J end lost 7 bases, and 16 bases lay between the germline ends. Germline V gives CDR1 SGHAT, CDR2 FQNNGV. The CDR3 is 15 residues long. These newly diagnosed stage II-IVA oral cavity squamous cell carcinoma patients had no prior systemic or radiation treatment. Cohort: HPV-negative, locally advanced oral cavity squamous cell carcinoma patients. The TCR originated in a person between 35 and 79 years old with oral cavity squamous cell carcinoma. Sequenced material: PBMCs, taken before nivolumab (anti-PD-1) treatment. The genes are TRBV11-2 and TRBJ2-7, with a possible D match to TRBD1 (6 bases). The CDR3 protein is CASSLDGTPVSEQYF. DNA for the CDR3: TGTGCCAGCAGCTTAGACGGGACACCCGTCTCTGAGCAGTACTTC.